These 6 T cell receptor beta chains were sequenced from one sample in a study of blood T cell repertoires in COVID-19. The assay was immunoSEQ multiplex PCR, and TCRdb's table has in-frame clones only and misses some. This sample has 40,000 to 55,000 clones, with 70% to 90% found just once. Sequencing was performed on peripheral blood. The receptor set was obtained from a human donor in a cohort sampled during active COVID-19.

DNA of the CDR3: TGTGCCAGCAGCTCCTACGGGACTAGCCTTCCCGGGGAGCTGTTTTTT. Translating gives CASSSYGTSLPGELFF. The chain has TRBV13 and TRBJ2-2; 9 bases fit TRBD2. The germline CDR1 and CDR2 sequences are PRHDT and FYEKMQ (reference sequence). The CDR3 runs 16 residues. J was trimmed by 6 bases and V by 4 bases; bases with no gene match: 9.

This clone has only one observation. DNA for the CDR3: TGCAGCGTGGGGGGTGCAGAAAACAATTCACCCCTCCACTTT. It is translated as CSVGGAENNSPLHF. The chain uses TRBV29-1 and TRBJ1-6; D perhaps matches TRBD1 (5 bases). The CDR3 spans 14 residues. Deletions cut 6 bases from V and 7 bases from J, with 16 bases between. Germline CDR1 reads SQVTM; CDR2 reads ANQGSEA.

V usage is TRBV19 and J usage is TRBJ2-1; tentative D call: TRBD1 (6 bases). Germline V gene sequence: CDR1 LNHDA, CDR2 SQIVND (reference sequence). This CDR3 has 13 residues. V dropped 3 bases and J dropped 7 bases, with 10 bases sitting between them. CDR3 coding DNA: TGTGCCAGTAGTATCGGCAGGGGTAATGAGCAGTTCTTC. Its protein product is CASSIGRGNEQFF.

The V call is TRBV28, the J call TRBJ2-1; 12 nucleotides align to TRBD2. Per germline, CDR1 MDHEN and CDR2 SYDVKM. This CDR3 is 16 amino acids long. The V segment lost 4 bases and the J segment 9 bases; nucleotides outside the gene matches: 10. DNA of the CDR3: TGTGCCAGCAGTTCCCTAGCGGGGGGGCCGTCATCTGAGCAGTTCTTC. It yields the protein CASSSLAGGPSSEQFF. Complete variable domain (other parts from reference TRBV28 and TRBJ2-1): DVKVTQSSRYLVKRTGEKVFLECVQDMDHENMFWYRQDPGLGLRLIYFSYDVKMKEKGDIPEGYSVSREKKERFSLILESASTNQTSMYLCASSSLAGGPSSEQFFGPGTRLTVL.

This chain joins TRBV3-1 (or the pseudogene TRBV3-2) and TRBJ1-6; tentative D call: TRBD1 (5 bases). This CDR3 has 14 residues. V lost 4 bases, J lost 5 bases, and 9 bases lay in between. The germline V gene encodes CDR1 LGHDT and CDR2 YNNKEL (reference sequence). The CDR3 loop reads CASSRGQNNSPLHF. CDR3 bases: TGTGCCAGCAGCCGCGGACAAAATAATTCACCCCTCCACTTT.

The chain is built from TRBV14 and TRBJ2-3, with D possibly matching TRBD2 (5 bases). Germline lookup yields CDR1 SGHDN and CDR2 FVKESK. The CDR3 has 14 residues. V lost 0 bases and J lost 2, with 6 bases in between. The CDR3, as DNA: TGTGCCAGCAGCCAAGATGACTACACAGATACGCAGTATTTT. Encoded protein: CASSQDDYTDTQYF.